This paragraph reports one T cell receptor (beta chain). This CDR3 has 13 residues. CDR1 MGHRA and CDR2 YSYEKL come from the germline V gene. Trimming removed 5 bases at V and 4 bases at J, with 9 bases between. These data come from a study of T cell changes during pregnancy in multiple sclerosis. Sequenced by immunoSEQ multiplex PCR; TCRdb stores in-frame clones only, minus some. The sample carries 55,000 to 95,000 clones, more than 90% recorded once. The receptor's source is a female donor in good health, enrolled as a control in a pregnancy study. The specimen comprised peripheral blood, sampled in the second trimester of pregnancy. The chain is built from TRBV4-1 and TRBJ1-5; D unresolved. CDR3 sequence: CASSVHLNQPQHF. CDR3 bases: TGCGCCAGCAGCGTTCACTTGAATCAGCCCCAGCATTTT.